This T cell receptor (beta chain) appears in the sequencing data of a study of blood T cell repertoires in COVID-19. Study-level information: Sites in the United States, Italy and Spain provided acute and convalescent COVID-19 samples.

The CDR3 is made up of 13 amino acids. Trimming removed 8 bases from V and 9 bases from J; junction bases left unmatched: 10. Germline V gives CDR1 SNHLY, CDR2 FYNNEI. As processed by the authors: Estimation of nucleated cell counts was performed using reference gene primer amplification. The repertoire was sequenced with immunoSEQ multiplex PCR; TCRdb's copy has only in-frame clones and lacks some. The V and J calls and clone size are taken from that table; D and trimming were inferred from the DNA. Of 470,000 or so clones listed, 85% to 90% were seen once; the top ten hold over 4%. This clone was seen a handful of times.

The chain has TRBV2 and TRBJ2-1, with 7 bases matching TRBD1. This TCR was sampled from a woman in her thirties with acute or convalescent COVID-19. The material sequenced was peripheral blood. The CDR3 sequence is CASSRTGQGEQFF. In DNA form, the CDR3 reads TGTGCCAGCTCAAGGACAGGCCAGGGTGAGCAGTTCTTC.